This paragraph covers one TCR beta chain sequence. There are many counts of this clonotype. Its antigen specificity is not known. There are no base qualities to consult, and no much larger clone falls within one base. The germline V gene provides CDR1 WSHSY and CDR2 SAAADI. V was cut back by 0 bases and J by 8 bases, leaving a gap of 13 bases between them. The CDR3, cysteine through phenylalanine, is 14 amino acids long. CDR3 DNA is the only sequence kept; it has 42 bases, read in frame from the first base. TCR beta CDR3 regions were amplified from RNA transcripts. The TCR CDR3 was subjected to a first round of RT-PCR using the HTBI primer set and the Qiagen OneStep RT-PCR kit. The libraries were constructed in a second round of multiplex PCR and then size-selected and purified. Paired-end sequencing of the libraries was performed with 100 bp reads on an Illumina HiSeq2000. In the source study's methods: Raw data were processed with SOAPnuke, discarding reads with adapters, uncalled bases, mean Phred below 15, or no exact constant-primer or identifier match. COPE v1.2.5 was used to merge high-quality paired reads, and clonotypes were defined as unique nucleotide sequences. Clonotypes were aligned to IMGT TRBV, TRBD and TRBJ reference segments using MiTCR v1.1. The analysis was restricted to V-J combinations with a frequency above 0.0001, which together covered over 99% of the repertoires. The TCS score was defined as F50 (clonal expansion) divided by E x V (chaos), with BLOSUM62-based TCRdist calculated between CDR3 peptides within each V-J. Welch's t-statistics and random forest reduced 514 V-J features to 10 to 15, which were used in a naive Bayes classifier (R e1071). The similarity between thyroid and blood repertoires was quantified using the Morisita-Horn index. TCRdb itself trimmed the public reads at Q25 with fastp, ran MiXCR and retained productive beta chains. Rows are unified per CDR3 protein, each entry keeping the most common DNA and genes. TCRdb's processing, not the study's, gives the V and J calls here. The sample includes hundreds of thousands of distinct CDR3 sequences, with just under 45% observed a single time. The ten largest clones represent 7% to 7.5% of the sample.

The data stem from a study of T cells in Graves' hyperthyroidism and ophthalmopathy (dated by TCRdb to about 2019). Study-wide context: To identify distinguishing TCR V-J signatures, a discovery cohort of about 100 patients was used, comprising some 45 with Graves' ophthalmopathy and around 60 with stable Graves' hyperthyroidism. Prospective prediction of ophthalmopathy was tested in an independent validation cohort consisting of under 20 hyperthyroidism patients and around 16 patients who later progressed to ophthalmopathy. The approximately 97 discovery patients were randomly divided into training and test sets at a 7:3 ratio. The study also compared thyroid tissue and blood T-cell repertoires from a handful of Graves' hyperthyroidism patients. Following sampling, methimazole starting at 30 mg daily was given to hyperthyroidism patients, and high-dose intravenous methylprednisolone was given to ophthalmopathy patients. TCR Vbeta CDR3 sequencing of some 140 peripheral blood samples (under 45 ophthalmopathy, roughly 74 hyperthyroidism and roughly 17 progressor patients) is reported in the paper.

Patients with uncontrolled infections, other autoimmune diseases, pregnancy or lactation were excluded. Diagnoses were established on the basis of clinical symptoms, serum thyroxine and TRAb, thyroid ultrasound, and orbital computed tomography. Trizol reagent was used to extract total RNA, and RNA quality was then checked on an Agilent 2100 Bioanalyzer. Paper-wide results and their limitations: A model built on a 13 V-J signature distinguished ophthalmopathy from stable hyperthyroidism, reaching over 85% sensitivity and 81% to 83% specificity in cross-validation and 80%/75% in testing. In validation, progression to ophthalmopathy was predicted by the model with around 71% sensitivity and 72% to 85% specificity, a median of roughly 6.4 months before onset. Sample size was not statistically predetermined, and investigators were not blinded to group allocation. Most expanded thyroid clonotypes (frequency above 0.001) were also found in blood, which suggests that blood repertoires may mirror thyroid immune responses.

The sample was peripheral blood or thyroid tissue (not recorded which). The sequence derives from an adult man with Graves' disease, either hyperthyroidism or ophthalmopathy (not recorded which). The V and J segments used are TRBV10-2 and TRBJ1-2, with TRBD1 as a weak D call on 5 bases. The CDR3 is CASSESGRERGYTF. The nucleotide sequence reads as follows: TGCGCCAGCAGTGAGTCTGGCAGGGAGAGGGGCTACACCTTC.